This T cell receptor beta chain was profiled in a study of blood T cell repertoires in COVID-19. Across the whole study: Samples taken during acute and convalescent COVID-19 were collected in the United States, Italy and Spain. PBMCs, B-cell-depleted T cells, or T cells provided the cDNA or gDNA that made up the material.

After removal of 5 bases from V and 3 bases from J, the junction contained 5 bases not matched to a gene. The CDR3 consists of 17 residues. Per germline, CDR1 SEHNR and CDR2 FQNEAQ (reference sequence). Under the authors' procedure: It was from reference gene primer amplification that nucleated cell counts were estimated. The data were produced by immunoSEQ multiplex PCR, yet TCRdb's version contains in-frame clones alone and is incomplete. The DNA was the basis for D and trimming; V, J and clone size are from that table. Here the sample spans around 250,000 clones, roughly 88% being singletons. The source is a woman aged 25-40 years with active or convalescent COVID-19. The sample taken for sequencing was peripheral blood. J is TRBJ1-6 and V is TRBV7-9; 12 positions agree with TRBD1. Written as DNA, the CDR3 is TGTGCCAGCAGCCCGGGACAGGGGGCTTACTATAATTCACCCCTCCACTTT. As protein: CASSPGQGAYYNSPLHF.